This T cell receptor beta chain was observed in a study of T cell responses to AZD1222 COVID-19 vaccine. Clones were read by immunoSEQ multiplex PCR, and TCRdb kept only the in-frame ones, dropping some. The sample holds 140,000 or so clones, around 89% seen once. The CDR3 has 11 residues. CDR1 is DFQATT and CDR2 is SNEGSKA in the germline V gene (reference sequence). V lost 6 bases, J lost 7 bases, and 3 bases stayed unmatched. Sequenced here: peripheral blood, sampled on day 0 of AZD1222 vaccination. The origin of this receptor is an adult in good health. The chain combines TRBV20-1 with TRBJ1-2, with 9 bases that match TRBD1. CDR3 loop: CSATGGRGYTF. The CDR3 DNA is TGCAGTGCAACAGGGGGCCGTGGCTACACCTTC.